This T cell receptor (beta chain) was sequenced in a study of blood T cells in healthy people across ages. This clonotype occurred a few times. A much bigger clone sits one base away, suggesting this may be a read error. Trimming cost V 6 bases and J 7 bases; bases outside gene matches: 11. This CDR3 region has 14 residues. Germline V lookup: CDR1 MDHEN, CDR2 SYDVKM. With each sample, at least 6 micrograms of total RNA were extracted. Through a sample-barcoded 5' primer and a J-beta primer mix, a second PCR was run for roughly 6 to 12 cycles. TCRdb reprocessed the 5' RACE reads with MiXCR, giving one entry per CDR3 protein. In the table there are 630,000 or so distinct CDR3 sequences, approximately 31% of which are singletons.

The chain links TRBV28 to TRBJ2-7; 8 bases align to TRBD1. Sequencing was done on a sample of blood. The clonotype comes from a woman older than 75 in good health. CDR3 in DNA: TGTGCCAGCAGCCAGACAGGGGCGGGGTGGGAGCAGTACTTC. Its protein product is CASSQTGAGWEQYF.